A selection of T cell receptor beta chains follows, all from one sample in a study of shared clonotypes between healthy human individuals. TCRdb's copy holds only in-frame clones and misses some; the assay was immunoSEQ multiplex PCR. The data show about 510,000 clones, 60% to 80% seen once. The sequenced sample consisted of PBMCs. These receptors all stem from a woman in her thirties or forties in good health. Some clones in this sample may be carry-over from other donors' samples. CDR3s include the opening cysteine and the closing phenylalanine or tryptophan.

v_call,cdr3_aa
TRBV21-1,CASSKEAAGAGRNTEAFF
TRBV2,CASSEGNNQPQHF
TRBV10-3,CAISESGTDVAGETQYF
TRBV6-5,CASSKPVEGGEQFF
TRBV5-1,CASTSGTGELFF
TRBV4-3,CASSQERAGANVLTF
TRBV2,CASSPGQINTGELFF
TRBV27,CASRGSGTNTGELFF
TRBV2,CAQGRDTEAFF
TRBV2,CASSSQGAYEKLFF
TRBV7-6,CASSGRPLIAGAQYF
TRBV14,CASSRLQGMETQYF
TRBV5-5,CASSLGEGWENIQYF